This TCR beta chain was found in a study of T cell responses to AZD1222 COVID-19 vaccine. Study results and limitations: Mostly white British, mostly female donors; authors suggested clonal diversity may be underestimated. The number of AZD1222 recipients seropositive at baseline was only five or six.

Worth noting for this clone: Antigen: not known.

The J segment lost 2 bases and the V segment lost 4 bases, leaving 12 bases of the junction unmatched. CDR1 is SGHKS and CDR2 is YYEKEE in the germline V gene (reference sequence). CDR3 length: 16 amino acids. Profiled with immunoSEQ multiplex PCR; TCRdb holds only in-frame clones, not every one. The sample yields about 110,000 clones, 91% seen once. The sample here was peripheral blood, taken on day 0 of AZD1222 vaccination. The sequence was collected from an adult in good health. This chain connects TRBV5-5 to TRBJ2-7; 7 nucleotides line up with TRBD2. CDR3 residues: CASSTLPRGSAYEQYF. The CDR3 bases are TGTGCCAGCAGCACCCTCCCCCGCGGGAGTGCCTACGAGCAGTACTTC.